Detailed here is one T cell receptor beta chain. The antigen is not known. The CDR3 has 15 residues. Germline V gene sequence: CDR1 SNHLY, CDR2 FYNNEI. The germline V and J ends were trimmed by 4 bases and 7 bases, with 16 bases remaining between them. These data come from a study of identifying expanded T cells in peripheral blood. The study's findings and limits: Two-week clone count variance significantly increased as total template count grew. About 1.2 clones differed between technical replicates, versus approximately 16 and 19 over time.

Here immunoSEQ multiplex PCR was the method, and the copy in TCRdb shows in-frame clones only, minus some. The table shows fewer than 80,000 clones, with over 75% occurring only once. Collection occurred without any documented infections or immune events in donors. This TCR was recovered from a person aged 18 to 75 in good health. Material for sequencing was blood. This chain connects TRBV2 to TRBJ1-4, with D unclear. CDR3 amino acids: CASSASRGSSEKLFF. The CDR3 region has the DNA TGTGCCAGCAGTGCGTCCCGCGGGAGTAGTGAAAAACTGTTTTTT.